The clone carrying this TCR beta chain has ten or more counts. Looked up from germline, CDR1 is SGHVS and CDR2 is FQNEAQ. The CDR3 length is 13 residues. V lost 3 bases to trimming and J lost 6 bases, with 12 bases between them. This sample is drawn from a study of early T cells in non-severe SARS-CoV-2 infection. TCRdb fed the 5' RACE reads into MiXCR, producing one record per CDR3 protein. The data show tens of thousands of distinct CDR3 sequences, with over 8% seen just once and roughly 4% held by the top ten. This TCR came from an adult who was a healthcare worker with PCR-confirmed SARS-CoV-2 infection or an uninfected control (not recorded which). Sequencing was carried out using whole blood. V is TRBV7-8 and J is TRBJ2-7; tentative D call: TRBD1 (6 bases). CDR3 in amino acids: CASSFGQGSEQYF. The CDR3 DNA sequence: TGTGCCAGCAGCTTCGGCCAGGGGAGCGAGCAGTACTTC.